A single sample gave rise to the 10 T cell receptor beta chains below, sequenced in a study of blood T cell repertoires in COVID-19. TCRdb keeps only in-frame clones here, not all; method: immunoSEQ multiplex PCR. The top ten clones hold around 7.8% of a sample with around 320,000 clones, approximately 85% of them seen once. Source material: peripheral blood. The receptor source for this set is a human donor in a cohort sampled during active COVID-19.

This clone was seen more than once but under ten times. The V call is TRBV9, the J call TRBJ2-2; 13 bases align to TRBD2. Per the germline V gene, CDR1 is SGDLS and CDR2 is YYNGEE. The CDR3 runs to 16 residues. Unmatched junction bases numbered 6, after V lost 4 bases and J lost 6 bases. The CDR3 here is CASSPRLAGGPGELFF. The CDR3 DNA reads as TGTGCCAGCAGCCCCAGACTAGCGGGGGGACCCGGGGAGCTGTTTTTT.

The chain joins TRBV6-5 to TRBJ2-7; weak D call: TRBD1 (5 bases). The CDR3 sequence is 14 residues long. Germline-derived CDR1 and CDR2 are MNHEY and SVGAGI. The V gene lost 2 bases and the J gene lost 5 bases, with 13 bases spanning the gap. This CDR3 is CASSYGRVNDEQYF. The CDR3 bases are TGTGCCAGCAGTTACGGCAGGGTAAACGACGAGCAGTACTTC.

The rearrangement links TRBV27 to TRBJ2-7; tentative D call: TRBD2 (7 bases). Deletions cut 5 bases from V and 9 bases from J, with 20 bases between. The CDR3 consists of 14 residues. Germline V CDR1 and CDR2: MNHEY, SMNVEV (reference sequence). CDR3 region: CASSLSGGGRGQYF. The DNA of the CDR3 is TGTGCCAGCAGTCTCTCGGGCGGGGGCAGGGGGCAGTACTTC.

The chain joins TRBV5-1 to TRBJ1-5; D possibly corresponds to TRBD1 (5 bases). The CDR3 contains 14 residues. Germline CDR1 is SGHRS and CDR2 is YFSETQ. The V and J ends lost 3 bases and 4 bases respectively, with 11 bases between them. The CDR3: CASSSGEGNQPQHF. The CDR3 DNA reads as TGCGCCAGCAGCTCGGGGGAGGGAAATCAGCCCCAGCATTTT.

The chain joins TRBV9 to TRBJ2-1, with 7 bases fitting TRBD2. The ends lost 4 bases at V and 7 bases at J; junction bases unmatched: 14. Per germline, CDR1 SGDLS and CDR2 YYNGEE. There are 16 residues in the CDR3. CDR3 sequence (DNA): TGTGCCAGCAGCCCCCGTGGAGGACTAGGTAGAAATGAGCAGTTCTTC. It translates to CASSPRGGLGRNEQFF. Full variable domain (rest looked up from reference TRBV9 and TRBJ2-1): DSGVTQTPKHLITATGQRVTLRCSPRSGDLSVYWYQQSLDQGLQFLIQYYNGEERAKGNILERFSAQQFPDLHSELNLSSLELGDSALYFCASSPRGGLGRNEQFFGPGTRLTVL.

This clone was counted a few times. This chain connects TRBV6-5 to TRBJ2-3; no clear D. The CDR3 sequence is 12 residues long. From germline, CDR1 is MNHEY and CDR2 SVGAGI. V shed 8 bases and J shed 4 bases, with 10 bases lying between them. The CDR3 here is CASAIRADTQYF. The CDR3 DNA reads as TGTGCCAGCGCGATTAGAGCAGATACGCAGTATTTT.

The V call is TRBV6-5, the J call TRBJ1-2; D ambiguous. Trimming stripped 8 bases from V and 4 bases from J, with 11 bases between. Germline V lookup: CDR1 MNHEY, CDR2 SVGAGI. The CDR3 has 12 amino acids. The CDR3 here is CASGGRTYGYTF. CDR3 in DNA: TGTGCCAGCGGAGGACGGACCTATGGCTACACCTTC.

V is TRBV14 and J is TRBJ2-5; 7 bases match TRBD1. The CDR3 is 12 amino acids. Unmatched junction bases numbered 6, after V lost 2 bases and J lost 12 bases. Germline-derived CDR1 and CDR2 are SGHDN and FVKESK. CDR3 DNA: TGTGCCAGCAGCCAAAAGACCGGGACAGAGTACTTC. Encoded protein: CASSQKTGTEYF.

J is TRBJ1-2 and V is TRBV3-1 (or the pseudogene TRBV3-2); D unresolved. Per germline, CDR1 LGHDT and CDR2 YNNKEL (reference sequence). The ends were cut back, 4 bases at V and 0 bases at J, with 3 bases in the middle. The CDR3 consists of 12 residues. Written as DNA, the CDR3 is TGTGCCAGCAGCCCAGCTAACTATGGCTACACCTTC. This sequence encodes CASSPANYGYTF.

Concerning this clone: Different DNA sequences within this sample yield the same CDR3. The genes are TRBV6-5 and TRBJ1-5; 9 nucleotides match TRBD1. Trimming took 4 bases from V and 5 from J; bases not matched to a gene: 3. The CDR3 has 14 residues. Germline CDR1 reads MNHEY; CDR2 reads SVGAGI. CDR3 amino acids: CASSLWTGDQPQHF. Written as DNA, the CDR3 is TGTGCCAGCAGTTTATGGACAGGGGATCAGCCCCAGCATTTT.